The T cell receptor (beta chain) described here comes from a study of control samples from healthy donors and cancer patients. Germline V gene data show CDR1 as MNHEY and CDR2 as SMNVEV (reference sequence). V lost 10 bases and J lost 7; bases outside the gene matches: 9. This CDR3 has 16 amino acids. Profiled with immunoSEQ multiplex PCR; TCRdb holds only in-frame clones, not every one. The sample shows about 120,000 clones, 70% to 90% of them seen only once. This receptor was taken from a woman aged 70-85 years in good health. The sequencing sample was made of blood. The V and J genes are TRBV27 and TRBJ2-2, with TRBD2 matching over 16 bases. The CDR3 region is CATSGLAGGLGGELFF. CDR3 DNA sequence: TGTGCCACCTCGGGACTAGCGGGGGGGCTGGGCGGGGAGCTGTTTTTT.